Listed here is a single TCR beta chain. This sample is drawn from a study of blood T cell repertoires in COVID-19. Background on the study: Sources were T cells, B-cell-depleted T cells, or PBMCs; the material itself was cDNA or gDNA.

The study drew participants aged about 18 to 89 years from about two dozen US areas. Each participant's cohort was designated according to participant-reported clinical history. Original processing methods: Amplification with reference gene primers provided the estimates of nucleated cell counts. Some clones are missing from TCRdb's copy, which holds only in-frame ones; the method was immunoSEQ multiplex PCR. The V and J calls and clone size were taken over from that table, and D and trimming were inferred from the DNA. The table records 250,000 or so clones, 87% of them present only once. The germline gives CDR1 SGDLS, CDR2 YYNGEE. V lost 3 bases, J lost 7 bases, and 11 bases stayed unmatched. This CDR3 spans 15 amino acids.

This TCR was sampled from a man aged 25 to 45 who had recovered from COVID-19. Sequences were obtained from PBMCs or T cells enriched from blood (not recorded which). The chain carries TRBV9 and TRBJ2-3; 7 nucleotides line up with TRBD2. The CDR3 spells CASSARAGEENTQYF. CDR3 sequence (DNA): TGTGCCAGCAGCGCCAGGGCGGGGGAGGAAAATACGCAGTATTTT. Complete variable domain (other parts from reference TRBV9 and TRBJ2-3): DSGVTQTPKHLITATGQRVTLRCSPRSGDLSVYWYQQSLDQGLQFLIQYYNGEERAKGNILERFSAQQFPDLHSELNLSSLELGDSALYFCASSARAGEENTQYFGPGTRLTVL.